One and the same sample provided the 24 T cell receptor beta chains below, sequenced in a study of OX40 agonist ivuxolimab in advanced cancers. Data came from immunoSEQ multiplex PCR; TCRdb stores just in-frame clones and leaves some out. The sample shows some 94,000 clones, roughly 90% of them seen only once. The sequencing used CD4+ or CD8+ T cells sorted from blood, collected in a trial of the OX40 agonist ivuxolimab. All receptors derive from an adult with an advanced solid tumor such as melanoma, head and neck, liver or kidney cancer.

Only one count was recorded for this clone. This sequence joins TRBV19 and TRBJ2-7; D is ambiguous. CDR1 and CDR2 (germline): LNHDA, SQIVND (reference sequence). Trimming stripped 2 bases from V and 1 base from J, with 9 bases between. The CDR3 covers 14 residues. The CDR3 spells CASSISLESYEQYF. DNA of the CDR3: TGTGCCAGTAGTATATCGCTGGAGTCCTACGAGCAGTACTTC.

V usage is TRBV27 and J usage is TRBJ1-5; D possibly corresponds to TRBD1 (6 bases). V was pared by 4 bases and J by 7 bases, with 11 bases between. The CDR3 has 13 residues. CDR1 and CDR2 from the germline V gene are MNHEY and SMNVEV (reference sequence). CDR3: CASSYRDKQPQHF. The CDR3, as DNA: TGTGCCAGCAGTTACAGGGATAAGCAGCCCCAGCATTTT.

The V and J genes are TRBV4-2 and TRBJ2-7; 9 nucleotides align to TRBD1. The J segment lost 5 bases and the V segment lost 3 bases, leaving 11 bases of the junction unmatched. CDR1 is LGHNA, CDR2 YNFKEQ, per germline. CDR3 length equals 16 residues. CDR3 nucleotide sequence: TGTGCCAGCAGCCACCTGGGGGACAGGGCCCTTGACGAGCAGTACTTC. Translating it yields CASSHLGDRALDEQYF.

The chain has TRBV19 and TRBJ2-2; D remains unclear. Trimming took off 3 bases at V and 1 base at J, with 18 bases between the two ends. Germline assignment: CDR1 LNHDA and CDR2 SQIVND (reference sequence). The CDR3 is 18 residues long. The CDR3 loop reads CASSINTIRSLNTGELFF. CDR3 nucleotides: TGTGCCAGTAGTATTAATACCATCAGGAGCTTGAACACCGGGGAGCTGTTTTTT.

This rearrangement joins TRBV14 to TRBJ1-1; 7 bases align to TRBD1. Trimming took 3 bases from V and 4 from J; bases not matched to a gene: 8. This CDR3 has 15 amino acids. Per the germline V gene, CDR1 is SGHDN and CDR2 is FVKESK. This CDR3 reads CASSQLNRGGTEAFF. In DNA form, the CDR3 reads TGTGCCAGCAGCCAGCTCAACAGGGGAGGCACTGAAGCTTTCTTT. Filled out from reference TRBV14 and TRBJ1-1, the complete variable domain reads EAGVTQFPSHSVIEKGQTVTLRCDPISGHDNLYWYRRVMGKEIKFLLHFVKESKQDESGMPNNRFLAERTGGTYSTLKVQPAELEDSGVYFCASSQLNRGGTEAFFGQGTRLTVV.

On this clone: The identical CDR3 is also encoded by other nucleotide sequences in the sample. This chain uses TRBV4-1 with TRBJ2-7, with a tentative D call TRBD2 (5 bases). The V end lost 1 base, the J end lost 2 bases, and 9 bases lay between the germline ends. The CDR3 spans 14 residues. Germline CDR1 is MGHRA and CDR2 is YSYEKL. In DNA form, the CDR3 reads TGCGCCAGCAGCCAAGGCACGGGGACCTACGAGCAGTACTTC. Translating it yields CASSQGTGTYEQYF.

This chain uses TRBV27 with TRBJ2-1; D is perhaps TRBD1 (5 bases). Germline loops: CDR1 MNHEY, CDR2 SMNVEV (reference sequence). The CDR3 is made up of 14 amino acids. V lost 6 bases, J lost 8 bases, and 17 bases lay in between. CDR3 sequence reads: CASSLLGRSDEQFF. CDR3 DNA sequence: TGTGCCAGCAGCTTGTTGGGGCGGTCCGATGAGCAGTTCTTC.

This clone was observed a handful of times. The rearrangement links TRBV7-2 to TRBJ1-2, with D possibly matching TRBD1 (6 bases). The CDR3 is made up of 15 amino acids. V was trimmed by 4 bases and J by 5 bases, leaving 17 bases between them. Germline CDR1 SGHTA, CDR2 FQGNSA. The CDR3 DNA sequence: TGTGCCAGCAGCTCGCCTACAGGGCCGGGGTATGGCTACACCTTC. It translates to CASSSPTGPGYGYTF.

Points on this clone: Different DNA sequences within this sample yield the same CDR3. This sequence joins TRBV6-1 and TRBJ2-7; D gene ambiguous. Trimming took 6 bases from V and 3 from J, leaving 3 bases between them. The CDR3 is made up of 10 amino acids. Germline values: CDR1 MNHNS, CDR2 SASEGT. CDR3 bases: TGTGCCAGCAGCGACTACGAGCAGTACTTC. This gives the protein CASSDYEQYF.

V is TRBV19 and J is TRBJ2-7; 12 bases map to TRBD2. The CDR3 is made up of 18 amino acids. Germline V CDR1 and CDR2: LNHDA, SQIVND (reference sequence). V shed 3 bases, J shed 1 base, and the junction held 10 bases outside the gene matches. The CDR3 spells CASSIGLAGPTHSYEQYF. DNA for the CDR3: TGTGCCAGTAGTATCGGACTAGCGGGACCCACTCATTCCTACGAGCAGTACTTC.

The J gene is TRBJ1-2, the V gene TRBV29-1, with 7 bases identical to TRBD1. The CDR3 is 15 residues long. Germline V gives CDR1 SQVTM, CDR2 ANQGSEA. Germline trimming cut 0 bases from V and 4 bases from J; bases unmatched to any gene: 8. In DNA form, the CDR3 reads TGCAGCGTTGAAGATCGACAGGGTCGTCGCTATGGCTACACCTTC. It translates to CSVEDRQGRRYGYTF.

The rearrangement links TRBV7-2 to TRBJ2-7, with 9 bases that match TRBD2. The V gene end was trimmed by 3 bases and the J gene end by 2 bases; junction bases not matched to a gene: 5. CDR1 and CDR2 from the germline V gene are SGHTA and FQGNSA. The CDR3 loop spans 15 amino acids. The CDR3 DNA is TGTGCCAGCAGCTTTGGCGTAGCGGGGGCCTACGAGCAGTACTTC. Translated: CASSFGVAGAYEQYF.

The gene calls are TRBV6-5 and TRBJ2-2; D is undetermined. The CDR3 has 15 residues. V dropped 7 bases and J dropped 8 bases, with 20 bases sitting between them. Germline V CDR1 and CDR2: MNHEY, SVGAGI. In nucleotides, the CDR3 is TGTGCCAGCAAGATGCGCTCGGGCCCCCCGGGGGAGCTGTTTTTT. As protein: CASKMRSGPPGELFF.

This chain connects TRBV7-3 to TRBJ1-1; D unclear. CDR3 size: 15 residues. CDR1 and CDR2 (germline): SGHTA, FQGTGA. V was clipped by 2 bases and J by 4 bases, with 14 bases between them. As DNA, the CDR3 is TGTGCCAGCAGCTTAGGGCCGCTACATGCCACTGAAGCTTTCTTT. This encodes CASSLGPLHATEAFF.

The V and J genes are TRBV19 and TRBJ1-4; TRBD1 is a possible D gene (6 bases). Germline lookup yields CDR1 LNHDA and CDR2 SQIVND (reference sequence). The CDR3 sequence is 18 residues long. The V end lost 4 bases, the J end lost 3 bases, and 21 bases lay between the germline ends. CDR3 sequence: CASSTGTPVFASNEKLFF. As DNA, the CDR3 is TGTGCCAGTAGTACCGGGACACCCGTTTTCGCTTCTAATGAAAAACTGTTTTTT.

The chain has TRBV2 and TRBJ1-4, with no clear D. The CDR3 loop spans 15 amino acids. In germline, CDR1 is SNHLY, CDR2 FYNNEI. V gave up 7 bases and J gave up 4 bases, with 16 bases separating them. The CDR3 loop is CASKRSLAINEKLFF. The DNA for the CDR3 is TGTGCCAGCAAGCGGTCCCTGGCCATTAATGAAAAACTGTTTTTT.

This chain links TRBV5-6 with TRBJ1-2; weak D call: TRBD1 (6 bases). Germline CDR1 is SGHDT and CDR2 is YYEEEE. This CDR3 spans 13 amino acids. Between the trimmed V and J ends, which lost 0 bases and 7 bases, there was a span of 10 bases. The CDR3 coding sequence is TGTGCCAGCAGCTTGGGGACAGAGGTTGGCTACACCTTC. It encodes CASSLGTEVGYTF.

The gene calls are TRBV6-5 and TRBJ1-2; D is possibly TRBD1 (5 bases). The CDR3 extends over 13 amino acids. With 2 bases removed from V and 5 bases from J, the gap between germline ends came to 9 bases. Germline assignment: CDR1 MNHEY and CDR2 SVGAGI. CDR3 DNA: TGTGCCAGCAGTTACAACAGGTTGTATGGCTACACCTTC. As protein: CASSYNRLYGYTF.

Comment on this clone: Additional DNA sequences in this sample encode the identical CDR3. The chain combines TRBV27 with TRBJ2-2, with TRBD2 matching 8 bases. Germline values: CDR1 MNHEY, CDR2 SMNVEV (reference sequence). This CDR3 comprises 15 residues. After removal of 5 bases from V and 6 bases from J, the junction contained 8 bases not matched to a gene. The CDR3 spells CASSETPGLAGELFF. The CDR3 region has the DNA TGTGCCAGCAGTGAAACTCCGGGACTAGCCGGGGAGCTGTTTTTT.

V gene TRBV9 combines with J gene TRBJ1-3; TRBD1 might be the D (5 bases). Germline values: CDR1 SGDLS, CDR2 YYNGEE. Trimming cost V 4 bases and J 0 bases, with 11 bases left between them. This CDR3 has 15 residues. The CDR3: CASSFDSSSGNTIYF. The CDR3, as DNA: TGTGCCAGCAGCTTTGACAGTTCCTCTGGAAACACCATATATTTT.

The CDR3 loop is CASSEESGGALVEQFF. The CDR3, as DNA: TGTGCCAGCAGTGAAGAAAGCGGGGGGGCCCTAGTTGAGCAGTTCTTC. V and J are TRBV6-1 and TRBJ2-1; 10 nucleotides agree with TRBD2. J lost 9 bases, V lost 1 base, and 9 bases had no gene match. The germline CDR1 and CDR2 sequences are MNHNS and SASEGT. This CDR3 has 16 amino acids.

By proportion, this clone is medium-sized (0.01 to 0.1%). The chain couples TRBV27 to TRBJ2-7; 9 nucleotides agree with TRBD1. This CDR3 is built from 16 residues. Germline V lookup: CDR1 MNHEY, CDR2 SMNVEV (reference sequence). V was pared by 4 bases and J by 0 bases, with 7 bases of the junction left unmatched. The CDR3 DNA sequence: TGTGCCAGCAGTTGGACAGGGGCAACGTTCTCCTACGAGCAGTACTTC. This gives the protein CASSWTGATFSYEQYF.

The chain combines TRBV25-1 with TRBJ1-2, with D possibly being TRBD1 (6 bases). V was pared by 3 bases and J by 2 bases, with 7 bases between. This CDR3 contains 13 residues. Looked up from germline, CDR1 is MGHDK and CDR2 is SYGVNS. The CDR3 region is CASSEDSNYGYTF. In nucleotides, the CDR3 is TGTGCCAGCAGTGAGGACAGCAACTATGGCTACACCTTC.

The chain couples TRBV9 to TRBJ2-3; possible D gene TRBD2, 6 bases. CDR3 length: 14 amino acids. Deletions cut 0 bases from V and 8 bases from J, with 13 bases between. Germline CDR1 reads SGDLS; CDR2 reads YYNGEE. CDR3: CASSVGDLDGTQYF. As DNA, the CDR3 is TGTGCCAGCAGCGTAGGGGACTTGGACGGTACGCAGTATTTT.